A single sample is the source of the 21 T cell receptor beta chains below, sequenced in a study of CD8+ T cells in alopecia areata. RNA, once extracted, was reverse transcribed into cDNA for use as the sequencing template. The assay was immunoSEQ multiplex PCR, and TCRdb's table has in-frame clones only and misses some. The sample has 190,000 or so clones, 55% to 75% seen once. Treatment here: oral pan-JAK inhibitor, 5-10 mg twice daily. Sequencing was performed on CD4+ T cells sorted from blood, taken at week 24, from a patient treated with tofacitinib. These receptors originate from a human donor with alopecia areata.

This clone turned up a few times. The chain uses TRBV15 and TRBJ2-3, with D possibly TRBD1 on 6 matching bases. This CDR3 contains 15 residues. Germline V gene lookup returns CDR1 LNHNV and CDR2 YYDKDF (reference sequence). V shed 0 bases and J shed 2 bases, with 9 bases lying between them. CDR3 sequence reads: CATSRENRDTDTQYF. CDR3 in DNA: TGTGCCACCAGCAGAGAAAACAGGGACACAGATACGCAGTATTTT.

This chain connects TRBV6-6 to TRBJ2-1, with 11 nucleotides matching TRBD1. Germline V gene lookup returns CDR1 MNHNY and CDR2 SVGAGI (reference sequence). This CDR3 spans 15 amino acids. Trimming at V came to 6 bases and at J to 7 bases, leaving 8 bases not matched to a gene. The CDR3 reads CASSLRDRGENEQFF. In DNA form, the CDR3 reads TGTGCCAGCAGCCTCCGGGACAGGGGGGAGAATGAGCAGTTCTTC.

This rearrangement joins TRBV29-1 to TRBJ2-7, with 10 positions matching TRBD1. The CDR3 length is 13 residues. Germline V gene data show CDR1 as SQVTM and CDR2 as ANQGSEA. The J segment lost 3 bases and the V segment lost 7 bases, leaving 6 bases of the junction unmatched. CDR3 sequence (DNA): TGCAGCGGTACCGGGACAGGGGACTACGAGCAGTACTTC. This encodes CSGTGTGDYEQYF.

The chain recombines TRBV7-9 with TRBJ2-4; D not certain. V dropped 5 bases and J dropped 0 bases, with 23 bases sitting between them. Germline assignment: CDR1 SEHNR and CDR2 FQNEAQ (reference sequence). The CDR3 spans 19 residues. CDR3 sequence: CASSPFGAGHPLAKNIQYF. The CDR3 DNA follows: TGTGCCAGCAGCCCCTTTGGAGCAGGCCATCCGCTAGCCAAAAACATTCAGTACTTC.

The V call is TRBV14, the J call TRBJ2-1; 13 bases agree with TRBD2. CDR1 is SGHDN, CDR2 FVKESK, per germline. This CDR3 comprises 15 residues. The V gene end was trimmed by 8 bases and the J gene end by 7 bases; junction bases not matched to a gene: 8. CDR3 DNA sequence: TGTGCCAGCGGACTAGCGGGAGTAATCGGGAATGAGCAGTTCTTC. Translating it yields CASGLAGVIGNEQFF.

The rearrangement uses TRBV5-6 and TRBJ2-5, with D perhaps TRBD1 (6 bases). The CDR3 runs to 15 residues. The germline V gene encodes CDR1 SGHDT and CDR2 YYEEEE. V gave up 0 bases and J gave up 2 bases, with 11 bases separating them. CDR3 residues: CASSLVTGPQETQYF. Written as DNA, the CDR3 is TGTGCCAGCAGCTTGGTTACAGGGCCGCAAGAGACCCAGTACTTC.

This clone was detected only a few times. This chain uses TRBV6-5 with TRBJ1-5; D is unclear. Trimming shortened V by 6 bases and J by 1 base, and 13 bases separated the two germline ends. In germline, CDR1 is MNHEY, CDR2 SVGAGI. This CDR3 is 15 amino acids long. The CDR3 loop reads CASSETGVSNQPQHF. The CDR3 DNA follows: TGTGCCAGCAGCGAAACCGGCGTAAGCAATCAGCCCCAGCATTTT.

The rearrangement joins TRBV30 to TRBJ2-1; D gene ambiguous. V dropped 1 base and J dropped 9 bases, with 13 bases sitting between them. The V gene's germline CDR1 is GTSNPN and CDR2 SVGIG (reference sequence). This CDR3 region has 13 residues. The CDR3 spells CAWSAGRSSEQFF. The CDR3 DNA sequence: TGTGCCTGGAGTGCTGGCAGGTCCAGTGAGCAGTTCTTC.

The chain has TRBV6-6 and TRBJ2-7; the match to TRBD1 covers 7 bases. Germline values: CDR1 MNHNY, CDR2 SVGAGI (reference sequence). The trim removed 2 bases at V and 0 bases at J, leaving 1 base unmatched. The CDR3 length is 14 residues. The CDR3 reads CASSYGTDSYEQYF. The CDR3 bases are TGTGCCAGCAGTTACGGGACAGACTCCTACGAGCAGTACTTC.

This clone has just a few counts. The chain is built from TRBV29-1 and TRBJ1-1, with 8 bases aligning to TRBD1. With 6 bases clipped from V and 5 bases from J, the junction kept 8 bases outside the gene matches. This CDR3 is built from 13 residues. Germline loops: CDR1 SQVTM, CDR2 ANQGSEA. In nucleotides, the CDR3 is TGCAGCGTATGGACAGGGCAGGGGACTGAAGCTTTCTTT. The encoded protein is CSVWTGQGTEAFF. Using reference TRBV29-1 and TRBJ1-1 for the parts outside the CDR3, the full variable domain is SAVISQKPSRDICQRGTSLTIQCQVDSQVTMMFWYRQQPGQSLTLIATANQGSEATYESGFVIDKFPISRPNLTFSTLTVSNMSPEDSSIYLCSVWTGQGTEAFFGQGTRLTVV.

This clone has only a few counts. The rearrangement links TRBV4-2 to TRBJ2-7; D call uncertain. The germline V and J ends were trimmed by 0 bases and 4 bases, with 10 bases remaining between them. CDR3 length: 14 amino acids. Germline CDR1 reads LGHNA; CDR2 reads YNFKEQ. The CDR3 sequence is CASSQERVRYEQYF. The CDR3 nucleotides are TGTGCCAGCAGCCAAGAACGCGTAAGGTACGAGCAGTACTTC.

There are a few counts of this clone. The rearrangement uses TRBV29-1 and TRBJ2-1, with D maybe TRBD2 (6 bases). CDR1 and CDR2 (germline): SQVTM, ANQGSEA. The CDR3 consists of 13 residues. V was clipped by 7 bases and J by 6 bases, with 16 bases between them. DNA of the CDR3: TGCAGCGCTGTAGGAGGGGTTGTCAATGAGCAGTTCTTC. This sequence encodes CSAVGGVVNEQFF.

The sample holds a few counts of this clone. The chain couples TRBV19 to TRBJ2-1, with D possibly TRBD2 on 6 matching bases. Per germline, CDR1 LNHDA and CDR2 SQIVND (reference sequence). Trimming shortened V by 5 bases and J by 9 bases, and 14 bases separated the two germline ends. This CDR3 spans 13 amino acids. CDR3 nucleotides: TGTGCCAGTAGTTTCACTAGCACTCGTGAGCAGTTCTTC. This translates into CASSFTSTREQFF.

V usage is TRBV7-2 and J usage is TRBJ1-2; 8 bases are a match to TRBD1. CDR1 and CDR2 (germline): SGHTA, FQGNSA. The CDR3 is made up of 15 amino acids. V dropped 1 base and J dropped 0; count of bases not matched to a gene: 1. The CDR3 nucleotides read TGTGCCAGCAGCTTAGGGGACAGGCCTAACTATGGCTACACCTTC. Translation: CASSLGDRPNYGYTF.

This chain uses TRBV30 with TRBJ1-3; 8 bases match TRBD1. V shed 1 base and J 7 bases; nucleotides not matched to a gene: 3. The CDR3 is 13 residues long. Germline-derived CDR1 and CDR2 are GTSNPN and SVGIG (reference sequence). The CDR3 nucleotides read TGTGCCTGGAGTGGAACAGGGGGGAACACCATATATTTT. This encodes CAWSGTGGNTIYF. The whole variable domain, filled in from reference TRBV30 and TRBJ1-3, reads SQTIHQWPATLVQPVGSPLSLECTVEGTSNPNLYWYRQAAGRGLQLLFYSVGIGQISSEVPQNLSASRPQDRQFILSSKKLLLSDSGFYLCAWSGTGGNTIYFGEGSWLTVV.

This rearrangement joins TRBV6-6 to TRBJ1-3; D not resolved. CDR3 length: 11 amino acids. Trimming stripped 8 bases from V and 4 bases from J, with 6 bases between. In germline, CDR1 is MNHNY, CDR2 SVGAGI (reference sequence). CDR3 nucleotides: TGTGCCAGCGGCGTCGGAAACACCATATATTTT. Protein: CASGVGNTIYF.

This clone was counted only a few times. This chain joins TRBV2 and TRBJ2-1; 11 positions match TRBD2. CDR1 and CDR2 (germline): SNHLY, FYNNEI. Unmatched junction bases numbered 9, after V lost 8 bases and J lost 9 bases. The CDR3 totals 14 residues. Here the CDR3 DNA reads TGTGCCAGCGGTTCTAGCGGGGGGACGGGTGAGCAGTTCTTC. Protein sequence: CASGSSGGTGEQFF. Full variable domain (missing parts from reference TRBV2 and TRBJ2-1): EPEVTQTPSHQVTQMGQEVILRCVPISNHLYFYWYRQILGQKVEFLVSFYNNEISEKSEIFDDQFSVERPDGSNFTLKIRSTKLEDSAMYFCASGSSGGTGEQFFGPGTRLTVL.

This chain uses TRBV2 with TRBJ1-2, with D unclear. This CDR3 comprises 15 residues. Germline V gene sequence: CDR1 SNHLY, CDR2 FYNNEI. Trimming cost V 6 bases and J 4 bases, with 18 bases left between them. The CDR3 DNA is TGTGCCAGCAGCCCTCGGAGGCCTCGGGGCTATGGCTACACCTTC. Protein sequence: CASSPRRPRGYGYTF.

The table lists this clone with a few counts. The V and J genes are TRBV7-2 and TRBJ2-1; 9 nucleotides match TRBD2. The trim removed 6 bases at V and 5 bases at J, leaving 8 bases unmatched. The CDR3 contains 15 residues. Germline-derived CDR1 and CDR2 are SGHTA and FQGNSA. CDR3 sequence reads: CASSLTGTSNNEQFF. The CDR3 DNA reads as TGTGCCAGCAGTCTCACCGGGACTAGCAACAATGAGCAGTTCTTC.

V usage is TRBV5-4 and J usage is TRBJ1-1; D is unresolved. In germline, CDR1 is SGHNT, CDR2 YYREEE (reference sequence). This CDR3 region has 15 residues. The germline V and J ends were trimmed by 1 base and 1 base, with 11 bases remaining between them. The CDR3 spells CASSLTADKNTEAFF. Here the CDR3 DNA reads TGTGCCAGCAGCTTGACAGCCGACAAGAACACTGAAGCTTTCTTT.

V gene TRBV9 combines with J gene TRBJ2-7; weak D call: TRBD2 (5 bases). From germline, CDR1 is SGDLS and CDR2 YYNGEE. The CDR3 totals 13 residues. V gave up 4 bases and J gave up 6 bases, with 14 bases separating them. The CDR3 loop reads CASSTEEAREQYF. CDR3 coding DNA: TGTGCCAGCAGCACCGAGGAGGCTCGCGAGCAGTACTTC. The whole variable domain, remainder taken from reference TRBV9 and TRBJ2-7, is DSGVTQTPKHLITATGQRVTLRCSPRSGDLSVYWYQQSLDQGLQFLIQYYNGEERAKGNILERFSAQQFPDLHSELNLSSLELGDSALYFCASSTEEAREQYFGPGTRLTVT.